The following is a TCR beta chain sequence with its context. The sample originates from a study of T cells in Graves' hyperthyroidism and ophthalmopathy. RNA transcripts gave rise to amplified TCR beta CDR3 regions. Using the HTBI primer set, a first-round RT-PCR was run on the TCR CDR3. TCRdb analysed the multiplex PCR reads with MiXCR anew, one entry per CDR3 protein. The profile shows 750,000 to 950,000 distinct CDR3 sequences, 38% of them singletons. Trimming at V came to 6 bases and at J to 4 bases, leaving 8 bases not matched to a gene. CDR1 is SGHTA and CDR2 is FQGTGA in the germline V gene. The CDR3 is 14 amino acids.

What was sequenced was blood. The chain links TRBV7-3 to TRBJ2-5, with 7 bases identical to TRBD1. The source is a man younger than 35 with Graves' hyperthyroidism. The CDR3 here is CASSLGTAPETQYF. CDR3 DNA: TGTGCCAGCAGTTTAGGGACAGCTCCAGAGACCCAGTACTTC. Full variable domain (rest looked up from reference TRBV7-3 and TRBJ2-5): GAGVSQTPSNKVTEKGKYVELRCDPISGHTALYWYRQSLGQGPEFLIYFQGTGAADDSGLPNDRFFAVRPEGSVSTLKIQRTERGDSAVYLCASSLGTAPETQYFGPGTRLLVL.